This TCR beta chain was sequenced during a study of persistence of HIV-infected CD4 T cells (dated by TCRdb to 2018 to 2020). Describing the broader study: Suppressive ART had been received by participants for a median of roughly 8 years. Apart from a couple of participants who underwent leukapheresis at a single time point, peripheral blood samples of up to 180 mL were collected from participants at multiple time points. CMV- and HIV-1 Gag-responding CD4+ T cells were isolated from ART-treated individuals so that antigen-driven clonal expansion of HIV-1-infected cells could be examined. The clonality of all cells in each sorted population was measured by TCRbeta sequencing, and the clonality of infected cells was measured by proviral sequencing. The TCR cluster analysis across participants included about eight participants for CMV and 6 or 7 participants for Gag. The paper as a whole reports these results and caveats: TCRbeta richness in CMV- and Gag-responding cells was significantly lower than in anti-CD3/anti-CD28-responding cells; CMV-responding cells had higher oligoclonality than CD3/CD28-stimulated and Gag-responding cells. Because the TCR analyses were done in bulk, restricting them to just the rare CMV-responding cells that actually carried HIV-1 proviruses was not possible. Only a small number of individuals took part in the study, and the range of antigens tested was limited. Antigen-responding cells were enriched for degenerate expanded CDR3beta sequences, which suggests convergent selection of CD4+ responses to CMV and Gag. Within the same sorted populations, how oligoclonal the TCRs were correlated with how oligoclonal the proviruses were.

The treatment or condition label for this specimen denotes: suppressive antiretroviral therapy. A pool of overlapping HIV-1 Gag 15-mer peptides was used at approximately 0.93 ug per peptide per mL for cell stimulation. Responding CD4+ T cells were sorted on the basis of upregulation of both CD40 ligand and CD69. Participants were HIV-1-infected adults who started suppressive ART during chronic infection. Participants had undetectable plasma HIV-1 RNA below 50 copies/mL for at least 4 years. To be included, participants needed a CD4+ T cell count above 400 cells/uL and a positive CMV serology. Before stimulation, PBMCs were isolated using density centrifugation and depleted of CD8+ T cells. Stimulation of CD8-depleted PBMCs was carried out for approximately 17 hours with anti-CD28/CD49d costimulation, CD40-blocking antibody and enfuvirtide, to prevent new infections. Cells were sorted on a Beckman Coulter MoFlo Legacy or XDP sorter, with propidium iodide excluding dead cells. Genomic DNA was extracted using the QIAamp DNA Mini Kit for samples with more than one million cells and using the Quick-DNA Microprep Kit for all other samples.

A remark on this clone: Its antigen is currently not known. Per-base qualities were not stored, and no clone one base away is much larger.

CDR1 and CDR2 are read off the germline V gene as KGHSH and LQKENI. Cut back by 4 bases and 6 bases, the V and J ends lie 19 bases apart. The CDR3 sequence holds 16 residues, the cysteine and phenylalanine included. Just CDR3 DNA is preserved here, 48 bases in frame from base 1. The immunoSEQ hsTCRB assay version 4, run in survey mode, was used to sequence TCRbeta repertoires from genomic DNA. For TCRbeta sequencing, genomic DNA was diluted to around 9.9 ng/uL, with up to 1 ug used per sample. The paper's processing steps were these. Analysis of the TCRbeta data was done in ImmunoSeq Analyzer 3.0, and diversity was computed on productive nucleotide rearrangements. Using the Immunarch R package, lower-bound TCR diversity was estimated with the improved Chao index and clonality was estimated with the Gini coefficient. Nucleotide rearrangements that differed but encoded the same CDR3beta amino acid sequence were counted as separate clonotypes. TCRbeta sequences significantly enriched in antigen-responding cells relative to anti-CD3/anti-CD28-activated cells were identified by differential abundance analysis. TCRs were clustered by predicted peptide-MHC specificity with GLIPH2, both within individual participants and across merged participant data sets. The table was pulled from immuneACCESS by TCRdb, which kept in-frame rearrangements only. Such tables lose some clones; where checked, under half of the loss comes from unresolved V genes, and the rest has no known cause. V, J and clone size are those of that table, while D and trimming were read from the DNA. Across this sample there are tens of thousands of clones, with roughly 70% seen only once. Of the sample, about 1.5% falls within the top ten clones.

The chain links TRBV18 with TRBJ1-5; matching of 6 bases hints at TRBD1 as the D gene. This receptor was taken from an adult man with HIV who was CMV-seropositive. Specimen: CD4+ T cells sorted from PBMCs after approximately 19-hour stimulation, collected from a patient who received antiretroviral therapy. According to the study, the label for this sample's cell subset or site signals: CD40L+CD69+ CD4 T cells responding to HIV-1 Gag peptides. The CDR3 region has the sequence CASSLTRGAGSQPQHF. The nucleotides read TGTGCCAGCTCACTTACCAGGGGTGCCGGCAGTCAGCCCCAGCATTTT.